A single TCR beta chain is shown here with its context. The data were taken from a study of cytomegalovirus exposure and HLA in healthy donors. Participants comprised healthy donors of bone marrow. With 0 bases removed from V and 6 bases from J, the gap between germline ends came to 11 bases. Germline CDR1 and CDR2: MGHRA and YSYEKL. The CDR3 totals 14 residues. This PCR relied on a set of 60 Vbeta primers and 13 Jbeta primers. Measured with immunoSEQ multiplex PCR; TCRdb has only the in-frame clones, and not every one. The table includes about 82,000 clones, 78% detected once. The gene calls are TRBV4-1 and TRBJ1-2; D perhaps matches TRBD1 (5 bases). The specimen was PBMCs. This TCR came from a male donor in good health and CMV-seropositive. The CDR3 here is CASSQDRDWNGYTF. CDR3 nucleotide sequence: TGCGCCAGCAGCCAAGACAGGGATTGGAATGGCTACACCTTC.